Listed here is a single TCR beta chain. An end of the junction differs from the germline gene, which may be a read error. Profiling relied on immunoSEQ multiplex PCR, and the TCRdb table lists in-frame clones only, not all of them. The repertoire holds tens of thousands of clones, with more than 85% as singletons. The length of the CDR3 is 12 residues. Germline CDR1 is SSHAT and CDR2 is FNYEAQ (reference sequence). The data originate from a study of control samples from healthy donors and cancer patients. The chain joins TRBV7-7 to TRBJ2-1; D not certain. Material for sequencing was PBMCs. The sequence was obtained from a woman in her thirties or forties with lung cancer. CDR3: CASSPGGNEQFF. CDR3 DNA: TGTGCTAGCAGCCCCGGCGGAAATGAGCAGTTCTTC.